This T cell receptor beta chain was observed in a study of control samples from healthy donors and cancer patients. Germline assignment: CDR1 SGHDT and CDR2 YYEEEE. The CDR3 has 17 amino acids. J lost 6 bases, V lost 0 bases, and 6 bases had no gene match. Produced via immunoSEQ multiplex PCR; TCRdb's table is partial and in-frame only. In the table there are around 92,000 clones, roughly four fifths of which are singletons. This sequence joins TRBV5-6 and TRBJ2-2, with 12 bases fitting TRBD2. The sample taken for sequencing was blood. This TCR was sampled from a man in his sixties in good health. The CDR3 is CASSLVTSGSFSGELFF. The CDR3 coding sequence is TGTGCCAGCAGCTTGGTGACTAGCGGGAGTTTTTCCGGGGAGCTGTTTTTT.